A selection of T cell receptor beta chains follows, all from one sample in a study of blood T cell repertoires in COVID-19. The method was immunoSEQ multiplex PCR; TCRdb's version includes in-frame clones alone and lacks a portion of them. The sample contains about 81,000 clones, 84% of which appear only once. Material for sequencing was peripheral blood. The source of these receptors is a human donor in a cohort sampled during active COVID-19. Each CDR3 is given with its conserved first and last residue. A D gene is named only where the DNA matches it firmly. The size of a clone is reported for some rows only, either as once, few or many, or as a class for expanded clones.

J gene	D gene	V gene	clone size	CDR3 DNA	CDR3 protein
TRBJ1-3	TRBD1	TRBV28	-	TGTGCCAGCAGTTTCGTAGGACAGGGGATTGAATATTGGTCTGGAAACACCATATATTTT	CASSFVGQGIEYWSGNTIYF
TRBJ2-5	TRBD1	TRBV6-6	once	TGTGCCAGCAGCAACAGGGGGGTTCAAGAGACCCAGTACTTC	CASSNRGVQETQYF
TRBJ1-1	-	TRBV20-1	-	TGCAGTGCGAGTCTGACTATGAACACTGAAGCTTTCTTT	CSASLTMNTEAFF
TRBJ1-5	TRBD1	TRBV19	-	TGTGCCAGTACCTCGGACAGGGTTGATCAGCCCCAGCATTTT	CASTSDRVDQPQHF
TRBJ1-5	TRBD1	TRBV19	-	TGTGCCAGTAGTATTGTCCGGGACAGGCTCGGGCAGCCCCAGCATTTT	CASSIVRDRLGQPQHF
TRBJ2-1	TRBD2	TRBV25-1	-	TGTGCCAGCAGTAAGGCTAGGCGGGGGGGGCGATCAAATGAGCAGTTCTTC	CASSKARRGGRSNEQFF
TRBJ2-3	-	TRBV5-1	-	TGCGCCAGCAACCCCATGGGGGGTGCAGATACGCAGTATTTT	CASNPMGGADTQYF
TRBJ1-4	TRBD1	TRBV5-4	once	TGTGCCAGCAGCCATTATACAGGGGGCCCTAATGAAAAACTGTTTTTT	CASSHYTGGPNEKLFF
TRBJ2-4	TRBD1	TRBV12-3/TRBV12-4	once	TGTGCCAGCAGTTGGACAGGGGATTTCATTCAGTACTTC	CASSWTGDFIQYF
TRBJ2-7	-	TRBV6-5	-	TGTGCCAGCAGACCGGGACTCTCTTCCTACGAGCAGTACTTC	CASRPGLSSYEQYF
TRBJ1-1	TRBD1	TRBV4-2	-	TGTGCCAGCAGCCCAAGTCACTCGGGAACAGGGGCATTTGAAGCTTTCTTT	CASSPSHSGTGAFEAFF